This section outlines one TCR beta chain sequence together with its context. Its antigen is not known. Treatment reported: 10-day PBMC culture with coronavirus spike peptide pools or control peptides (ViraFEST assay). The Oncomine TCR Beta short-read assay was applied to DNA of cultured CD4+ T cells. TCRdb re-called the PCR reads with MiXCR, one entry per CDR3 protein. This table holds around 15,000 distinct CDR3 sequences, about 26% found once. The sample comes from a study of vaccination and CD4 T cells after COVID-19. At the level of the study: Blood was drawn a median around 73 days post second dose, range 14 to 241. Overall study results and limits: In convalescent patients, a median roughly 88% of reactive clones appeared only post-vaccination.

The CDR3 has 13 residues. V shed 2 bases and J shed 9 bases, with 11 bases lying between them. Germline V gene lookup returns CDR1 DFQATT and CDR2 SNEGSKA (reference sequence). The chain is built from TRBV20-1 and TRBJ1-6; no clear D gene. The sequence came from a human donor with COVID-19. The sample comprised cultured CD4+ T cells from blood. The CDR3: CSARNSYSSPLHF. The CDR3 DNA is TGCAGTGCTAGAAACAGCTACAGTTCACCCCTCCACTTT.